This entry features one TCR beta chain sequence. This receptor's antigen is unknown. Base qualities are not recorded, but no much larger clone differs from it by a single base. TCR CDR3 regions were amplified from genomic DNA by multiplex PCR using the deep immunoSEQ assay. Genomic DNA extracted from each cell subset was distributed evenly over all wells of several immunoSEQ 96-well plates, and each plate served as one replicate. For sorted subsets, each replicate PCR was loaded with about 0.2 ug genomic DNA, equivalent to 30,000 to 35,000 T cell genomes. Purified libraries were measured with a Qubit 3.0 fluorometer, size-checked on a Bioanalyzer 2100, and measured again with the KAPA Library Quantification kit. Each immunoSEQ 96-well plate was sequenced on its own single-read 150-cycle Illumina NextSeq 550 flow cell. The paper's processing steps were these. Because the immunoSEQ output included only junctional sequences and no quality scores, the filtering could not be the same as the filtering used for full-length reads. To assign V/J genes and CDR3, sequences were annotated against IMGT germline references using PyIR, a Python wrapper for IgBLAST v1.9. Reads with weak V/J assignments (E-value above 1e-6), missing CDR3, stop codons, out-of-frame junctions, or ambiguous translated residues were removed. V3J clonotypes were defined as sequences sharing an identical inferred V gene, J gene, and CDR3 amino acid sequence. Percentage overlap between repertoires was calculated by dividing the number of shared unique clonotypes by the size of the smaller repertoire. Repertoire richness was assessed with RTK rarefaction, the Chao1 estimator, and Recon v2.1 estimates of unobserved clonotypes. Generation probabilities for all TCRbeta clonotypes obtained by the gDNA method from several donors were computed using OLGA. TCRdb took over this immuneACCESS table, retaining in-frame rearrangements with V and J assigned. Such tables are incomplete; in checked studies, under half of the missing clones stem from an unresolved V gene, and the remainder is unexplained. V and J calls plus clone size are reproduced from that table; the DNA served to infer D and trimming. The sample table holds some 630,000 clones, of which 72% were seen once. The ten largest make up about 2% of the sample.

The data derive from a study of shared clonotypes between healthy human individuals (TCRdb year 2020). Describing the broader study: A few men and a couple of women, aged 18 to 49 years, made up the cohort. For each donor, CD4 naive and CD4 memory were each given three plates, CD8 naive was given two plates, and CD8 memory was given one plate. Blood TCR repertoires of a handful of healthy adults were deeply sequenced to estimate repertoire size and the extent of clonotype sharing between individuals. Libraries were prepared and TCR repertoires were sequenced by different laboratories using diverse techniques, in order to increase sequencing depth and limit assay-specific biases. Per donor, leukapheresis produced somewhere between about 0.94 and 9.5 billion PBMCs. General conclusions and limits of the study: Pairwise subsampling indicated that sequencing depth was expected to affect the degree of clonotype sharing among donors. Sampling was restricted to blood, and TCR repertoires in tissue are likely to differ from TCR repertoires in blood. Compared with non-shared clonotypes, the clonotypes found in all four sorted-subset donors had higher generation probabilities. When a handful of donors were compared, the shared fraction of clonotypes was about 5.5% for naive CD4, 3.5% for naive CD8, 2% to 2.5% for memory CD4, and roughly 0.4% for memory CD8. Because the study included only a small number of donors, the genetic and exposure-history diversity represented was limited. Rarefaction of sorted-subset datasets indicated incomplete sequencing despite the large sequencing depth. Larger estimated clonotype richness was generally found for naive subsets than for memory subsets.

Healthy HIV-negative adults with no recently reported acute infections or vaccinations were included as donors. Only Caucasian adults living in Nashville, Tennessee, USA were represented among the donors. CD4+ T cells were enriched through magnetic negative selection, after which naive cells were positively selected on CD45RA and the remaining negative fraction served as the memory subset. After blood collection by leukapheresis, PBMCs were isolated using Ficoll-Histopaque density gradient centrifugation and then cryopreserved in the vapor phase of liquid nitrogen. Purity and quantity of every magnetically sorted T cell population were checked by analytical flow cytometry. Genomic DNA was isolated from each sorted fraction and quantified by UV absorbance on a Nanodrop 2000c. CDR1 and CDR2, looked up from the germline V gene, are SGHRS and YFSETQ. At the junction V is shortened by 0 bases and J by 6 bases, with 7 bases in between. Including the terminal cysteine and phenylalanine, the CDR3 comprises 12 residues. The only DNA kept is the CDR3, 36 bases in frame from the first base.

The source of this sequence is a woman younger than 45 in good health. Input material: memory CD4+ T cells sorted from blood. The intended sense of this specimen's cell subset or site label: CD45RA-negative fraction. The rearranged segments are TRBV5-1 and TRBJ2-7; the D gene assignment is ambiguous. CDR3 loop: CASSLGSVEQYF. The nucleotides are TGCGCCAGCAGCTTGGGGTCCGTCGAGCAGTACTTC.